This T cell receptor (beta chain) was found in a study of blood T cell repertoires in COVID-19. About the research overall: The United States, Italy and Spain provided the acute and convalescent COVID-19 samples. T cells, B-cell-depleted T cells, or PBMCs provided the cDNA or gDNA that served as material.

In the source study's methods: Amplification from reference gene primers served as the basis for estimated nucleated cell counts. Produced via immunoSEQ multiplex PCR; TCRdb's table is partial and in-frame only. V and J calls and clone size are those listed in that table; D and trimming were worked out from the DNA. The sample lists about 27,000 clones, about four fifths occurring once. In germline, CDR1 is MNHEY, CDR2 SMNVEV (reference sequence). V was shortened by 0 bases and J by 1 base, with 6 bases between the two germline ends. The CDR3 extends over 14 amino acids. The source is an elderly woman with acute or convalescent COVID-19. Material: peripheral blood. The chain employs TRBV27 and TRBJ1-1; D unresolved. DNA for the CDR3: TGTGCCAGCAGTTTATCCACAGAGAACACTGAAGCTTTCTTT. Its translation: CASSLSTENTEAFF.